This TCR beta chain was identified during a study of blood T cell repertoires in COVID-19. Across the whole study: Specimens from acute and convalescent COVID-19 originated in the United States, Italy and Spain. From T cells, B-cell-depleted T cells, or PBMCs came the material, which was cDNA or gDNA.

The CDR3 length is 16 residues. V dropped 4 bases and J dropped 2; count of bases not matched to a gene: 11. Germline CDR1 is SGDLS and CDR2 is YYNGEE. In the authors' workflow: Amplification with reference gene primers provided the estimates of nucleated cell counts. Sequencing was performed with immunoSEQ multiplex PCR; in TCRdb, only in-frame clones are kept and a portion is missing. V and J calls plus clone size are reproduced from that table; the DNA served to infer D and trimming. The data hold a few hundred thousand clones, with roughly 85% observed a single time. Either two negative PCRs, clearance, or symptom resolution qualified Cohort 3 donors as recovered.

Sample: PBMCs or T cells enriched from blood (not recorded which). This sequence joins TRBV9 and TRBJ2-7; 8 bases map to TRBD2. The clonotype was recovered from a woman aged 25-40 years who had recovered from COVID-19. The CDR3 is CASSQTGGDRPYEQYF. Here the CDR3 DNA reads TGTGCCAGCAGCCAAACGGGAGGGGACCGACCCTACGAGCAGTACTTC. The full variable domain, rest sourced from reference TRBV9 and TRBJ2-7, is DSGVTQTPKHLITATGQRVTLRCSPRSGDLSVYWYQQSLDQGLQFLIQYYNGEERAKGNILERFSAQQFPDLHSELNLSSLELGDSALYFCASSQTGGDRPYEQYFGPGTRLTVT.